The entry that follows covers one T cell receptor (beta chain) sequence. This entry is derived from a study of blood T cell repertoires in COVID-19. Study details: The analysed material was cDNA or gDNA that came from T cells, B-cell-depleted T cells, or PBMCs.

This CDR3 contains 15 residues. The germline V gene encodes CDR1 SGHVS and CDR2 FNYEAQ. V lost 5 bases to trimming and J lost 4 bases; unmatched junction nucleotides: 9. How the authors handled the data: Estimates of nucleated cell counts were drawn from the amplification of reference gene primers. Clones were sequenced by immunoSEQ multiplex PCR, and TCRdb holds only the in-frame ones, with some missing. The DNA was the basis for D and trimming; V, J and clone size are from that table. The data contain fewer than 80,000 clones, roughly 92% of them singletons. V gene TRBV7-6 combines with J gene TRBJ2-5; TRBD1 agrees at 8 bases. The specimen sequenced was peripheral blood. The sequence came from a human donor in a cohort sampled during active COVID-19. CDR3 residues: CASSPSGGAGETQYF. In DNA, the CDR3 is TGTGCCAGCAGCCCGTCAGGGGGCGCGGGAGAGACCCAGTACTTC.